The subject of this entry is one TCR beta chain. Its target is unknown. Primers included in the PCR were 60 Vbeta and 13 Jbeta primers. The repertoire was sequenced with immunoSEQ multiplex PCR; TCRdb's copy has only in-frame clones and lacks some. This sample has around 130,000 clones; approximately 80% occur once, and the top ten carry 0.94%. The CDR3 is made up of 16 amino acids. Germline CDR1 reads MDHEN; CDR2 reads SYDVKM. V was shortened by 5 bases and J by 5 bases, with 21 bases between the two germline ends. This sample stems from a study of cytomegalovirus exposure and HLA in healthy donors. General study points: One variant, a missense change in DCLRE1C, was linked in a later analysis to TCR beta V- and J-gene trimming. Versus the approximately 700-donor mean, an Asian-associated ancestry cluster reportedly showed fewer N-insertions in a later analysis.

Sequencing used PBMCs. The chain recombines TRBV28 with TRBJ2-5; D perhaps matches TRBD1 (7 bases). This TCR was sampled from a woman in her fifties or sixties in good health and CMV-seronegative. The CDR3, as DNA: TGTGCCAGCAGTCGCCGAGGCCGGAGGGGGCGGGAGACCCAGTACTTC. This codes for CASSRRGRRGRETQYF.